The 29 T cell receptor beta chains below all came from one sample that was sequenced in a study of siplizumab effects on memory and regulatory T cells. Produced via immunoSEQ multiplex PCR; TCRdb's table is partial and in-frame only. The sample has 100,000 or so clones, about 93% seen once; the top ten hold around 0.15%. The sample was non-Treg CD4+ T cells sorted from blood. Source of these receptors: a human donor in good health.

The genes are TRBV10-3 and TRBJ1-3; D may be TRBD1 (6 bases). The ends were cut back, 4 bases at V and 7 bases at J, with 11 bases in the middle. This CDR3 is built from 13 residues. CDR1 and CDR2 from the germline V gene are ENHRY and SYGVKD. This chain's CDR3 is CAISGDTGNTIYF. Here the CDR3 DNA reads TGTGCCATCAGTGGGGACACCGGGAACACCATATATTTT.

The chain recombines TRBV7-3 with TRBJ1-6; D possibly corresponds to TRBD1 (5 bases). Germline CDR1 and CDR2: SGHTA and FQGTGA. V gave up 3 bases and J gave up 6 bases, with 6 bases separating them. The CDR3 has 13 amino acids. CDR3 sequence: CASSLGPNSPLHF. In DNA form, the CDR3 reads TGTGCCAGCAGCTTGGGGCCTAATTCACCCCTCCACTTT.

V usage is TRBV7-2 and J usage is TRBJ2-3; 8 bases agree with TRBD2. This CDR3 has 15 amino acids. With 3 bases clipped from V and 4 bases from J, the junction kept 6 bases outside the gene matches. From germline, CDR1 is SGHTA and CDR2 FQGNSA. The CDR3 sequence: CASSFNGGAADTQYF. CDR3 DNA sequence: TGTGCCAGCAGCTTTAACGGGGGGGCCGCAGATACGCAGTATTTT.

The chain has TRBV19 and TRBJ2-6; the match to TRBD1 covers 7 bases. The CDR3 loop spans 16 amino acids. CDR1 and CDR2 (germline): LNHDA, SQIVND (reference sequence). The V and J ends lost 6 bases and 0 bases, in that order; junction bases with no gene match: 5. The CDR3 protein is CASRQGWASGANVLTF. DNA for the CDR3: TGTGCCAGTAGACAGGGGTGGGCCTCTGGGGCCAACGTCCTGACTTTC.

The V and J genes are TRBV9 and TRBJ2-3; tentative D call: TRBD1 (6 bases). The germline gives CDR1 SGDLS, CDR2 YYNGEE. CDR3 size: 15 residues. Between the trimmed V and J ends, which lost 1 base and 3 bases, there was a span of 12 bases. DNA for the CDR3: TGTGCCAGCAGCGTACAGGGTAGGGGGACAGATACGCAGTATTTT. Amino acids: CASSVQGRGTDTQYF. Filled out from reference TRBV9 and TRBJ2-3, the complete variable domain reads DSGVTQTPKHLITATGQRVTLRCSPRSGDLSVYWYQQSLDQGLQFLIQYYNGEERAKGNILERFSAQQFPDLHSELNLSSLELGDSALYFCASSVQGRGTDTQYFGPGTRLTVL.

The chain is built from TRBV7-2 and TRBJ1-2; possibly TRBD1 for D (5 bases). Germline V lookup: CDR1 SGHTA, CDR2 FQGNSA. This CDR3 contains 13 residues. The V end lost 4 bases, the J end lost 5 bases, and 11 bases lay between the germline ends. The CDR3 sequence is CASSSDQGYGYTF. The CDR3 region has the DNA TGTGCCAGCAGCTCCGACCAGGGATATGGCTACACCTTC.

The chain links TRBV11-3 to TRBJ2-3; 13 nucleotides agree with TRBD2. V shed 5 bases, J shed 2 bases, and the junction held 4 bases outside the gene matches. Germline V gene sequence: CDR1 SGHNT, CDR2 YENEEA. The CDR3 contains 16 residues. CDR3 DNA sequence: TGTGCCAGCAGCCGCGGGACTAGCGGGGTCACAGATACGCAGTATTTT. Amino acids: CASSRGTSGVTDTQYF.

V gene TRBV5-1 combines with J gene TRBJ1-4, with 7 nucleotides matching TRBD1. This CDR3 is 15 amino acids long. Germline assignment: CDR1 SGHRS and CDR2 YFSETQ. V gave up 4 bases and J gave up 10 bases; unmatched junction bases: 13. The CDR3 nucleotides read TGCGCCAGCAGCCCCGAGGACGTCAGGGGGGGAAAACTGTTTTTT. It is translated as CASSPEDVRGGKLFF.

V gene TRBV4-2 combines with J gene TRBJ2-1; 7 positions agree with TRBD2. Germline CDR1 is LGHNA and CDR2 is YNFKEQ. This CDR3 comprises 16 residues. V lost 0 bases and J lost 4; bases outside the gene matches: 6. The CDR3: CASSQDERGNYNEQFF. Written as DNA, the CDR3 is TGTGCCAGCAGCCAAGACGAGCGGGGTAATTACAATGAGCAGTTCTTC.

The chain combines TRBV10-1 with TRBJ2-5; D could derive from TRBD1 or TRBD2 (5 bases each). CDR1 is WNHNN and CDR2 is SYGVQD in the germline V gene (reference sequence). The V end lost 3 bases, the J end lost 5 bases, and 7 bases lay between the germline ends. This CDR3 is 12 amino acids long. The chain's CDR3 is CASSEEGETQYF. In DNA, the CDR3 is TGCGCCAGCAGTGAAGAGGGGGAGACCCAGTACTTC.

The rearrangement joins TRBV19 to TRBJ1-5, with D unclear. The germline CDR1 and CDR2 sequences are LNHDA and SQIVND (reference sequence). CDR3 length: 14 amino acids. The V end lost 7 bases, the J end lost 2 bases, and 12 bases lay between the germline ends. CDR3 DNA: TGTGCCAGTACCAACCCCTGGGGCAATCAGCCCCAGCATTTT. Its translation is CASTNPWGNQPQHF.

The rearrangement links TRBV27 to TRBJ1-2, with D possibly TRBD1 on 5 matching bases. Germline CDR1 and CDR2: MNHEY and SMNVEV (reference sequence). This CDR3 is built from 13 residues. Between the trimmed V and J ends, which lost 3 bases and 2 bases, there was a span of 7 bases. The CDR3 DNA sequence: TGTGCCAGCAGTTTGGGGCAGAACTATGGCTACACCTTC. It yields the protein CASSLGQNYGYTF.

CDR3 DNA: TGTGCCAGCAGCTTAGATCCAGGGGGCATCGATGAGCAGTTCTTC. Amino acids: CASSLDPGGIDEQFF. V is TRBV11-3 and J is TRBJ2-1, with 8 bases lining up with TRBD1. This CDR3 comprises 15 residues. CDR1 is SGHNT, CDR2 YENEEA, per germline. V shed 0 bases, J shed 8 bases, and the junction held 6 bases outside the gene matches.

This clone was detected only once. The rearrangement links TRBV27 to TRBJ1-1, with a possible D match to TRBD1 (6 bases). The CDR3 consists of 15 residues. Trimming removed 6 bases from V and 0 bases from J, with 14 bases in between. CDR1 MNHEY and CDR2 SMNVEV come from the germline V gene (reference sequence). CDR3 sequence: CASRTWTVMNTEAFF. The DNA for the CDR3 is TGTGCCAGCAGGACTTGGACAGTTATGAACACTGAAGCTTTCTTT.

The chain couples TRBV28 to TRBJ1-2; 10 bases fit TRBD1. CDR3 size: 14 residues. CDR1 MDHEN and CDR2 SYDVKM come from the germline V gene. Losses at the gene ends were 8 bases for V and 3 bases for J; bases not matched to a gene: 6. The CDR3 loop reads CASRTGGNDYGYTF. The DNA of the CDR3 is TGTGCCAGCCGGACAGGGGGTAACGACTATGGCTACACCTTC.

The V call is TRBV9, the J call TRBJ2-3; TRBD2 aligns across 8 bases. The CDR3 contains 18 residues. Germline CDR1 reads SGDLS; CDR2 reads YYNGEE. J was trimmed by 1 base and V by 0 bases; bases with no gene match: 10. The CDR3 nucleotides are TGTGCCAGCAGCGTAGAAGATAGGGCTAGCGGGTGCACAGATACGCAGTATTTT. Translated, it gives CASSVEDRASGCTDTQYF.

The chain employs TRBV20-1 and TRBJ1-1; D ambiguous. The CDR3 is made up of 11 amino acids. The germline CDR1 and CDR2 sequences are DFQATT and SNEGSKA (reference sequence). V was trimmed by 3 bases and J by 4 bases, leaving 6 bases between them. CDR3 protein: CSARGGTEAFF. CDR3 bases: TGCAGTGCTAGGGGTGGCACTGAAGCTTTCTTT.

The chain links TRBV7-3 to TRBJ2-3; maybe TRBD2 (6 bases). V was shortened by 5 bases and J by 6 bases, with 18 bases between the two germline ends. Germline CDR1 is SGHTA and CDR2 is FQGTGA. This CDR3 contains 15 residues. Here the CDR3 DNA reads TGTGCCAGCAGCCCCCAAAACGGGGGAAGGGATACGCAGTATTTT. Its protein is CASSPQNGGRDTQYF. Based on the CDR3 plus reference TRBV7-3 and TRBJ2-3, the full variable domain is GAGVSQTPSNKVTEKGKYVELRCDPISGHTALYWYRQSLGQGPEFLIYFQGTGAADDSGLPNDRFFAVRPEGSVSTLKIQRTERGDSAVYLCASSPQNGGRDTQYFGPGTRLTVL.

The chain employs TRBV28 and TRBJ1-5, with a possible D match to TRBD1 (5 bases). The CDR3 has 14 residues. Germline V gives CDR1 MDHEN, CDR2 SYDVKM. V was trimmed by 5 bases and J by 0 bases, leaving 8 bases between them. CDR3 in DNA: TGTGCCAGCAGTGTCGGGGGTAGCAATCAGCCCCAGCATTTT. Protein sequence: CASSVGGSNQPQHF.

The J gene is TRBJ2-5, the V gene TRBV6-5, with 7 bases matching TRBD2. Germline CDR1 MNHEY, CDR2 SVGAGI. The trim removed 0 bases at V and 0 bases at J, leaving 1 base unmatched. The CDR3 is 15 amino acids. The chain's CDR3 is CASSYSGGYQETQYF. DNA of the CDR3: TGTGCCAGCAGTTACTCGGGGGGGTACCAAGAGACCCAGTACTTC.

About this clone: Mismatch with germline at one junction end may stem from a read error. The chain has TRBV23-1 and TRBJ2-7; 9 positions match TRBD1. TRBV23-1 is noted as an ORF with a role that remains uncertain. This CDR3 is 11 amino acids long. The CDR3 loop reads CASSHPGQGHF. As DNA, the CDR3 is TGCGCCAGCAGTCATCCGGGACAGGGCCACTTC.

This chain joins TRBV6-1 and TRBJ2-1; possibly TRBD2 for D (5 bases). This CDR3 is built from 13 residues. Germline assignment: CDR1 MNHNS and CDR2 SASEGT. Between the trimmed V and J ends, which lost 6 bases and 0 bases, there was a span of 6 bases. The CDR3 loop is CASRGSSYNEQFF. In nucleotides, the CDR3 is TGTGCCAGCAGAGGGAGCTCCTACAATGAGCAGTTCTTC.

V usage is TRBV18 and J usage is TRBJ1-2; the D is unclear. V was cut by 1 base and J by 1 base, with 13 bases left in between. Germline values: CDR1 KGHSH, CDR2 LQKENI. The CDR3 is 16 residues long. The CDR3 nucleotides read TGTGCCAGCTCACCACTTGGCCAGCCGATTAACTATGGCTACACCTTC. Encoded protein: CASSPLGQPINYGYTF. Full variable domain (missing parts from reference TRBV18 and TRBJ1-2): NAGVMQNPRHLVRRRGQEARLRCSPMKGHSHVYWYRQLPEEGLKFMVYLQKENIIDESGMPKERFSAEFPKEGPSILRIQQVVRGDSAAYFCASSPLGQPINYGYTFGSGTRLTVV.

The chain is built from TRBV5-6 and TRBJ1-5, with TRBD1 identical over 7 bases. The V and J ends lost 4 bases and 4 bases, in that order; junction bases with no gene match: 2. The germline CDR1 and CDR2 sequences are SGHDT and YYEEEE. CDR3 length equals 13 residues. The CDR3 region is CASSRDRNQPQHF. DNA for the CDR3: TGTGCCAGCAGCCGGGACAGAAATCAGCCCCAGCATTTT.

This clone has just a few counts. The chain links TRBV7-2 to TRBJ1-6; D ambiguous. Germline V gene data show CDR1 as SGHTA and CDR2 as FQGNSA. This CDR3 contains 13 residues. V dropped 2 bases and J dropped 3 bases, with 2 bases sitting between them. In DNA form, the CDR3 reads TGTGCCAGCAGCTTAAACTATAATTCACCCCTCCACTTT. Protein product: CASSLNYNSPLHF.

This clone was observed a handful of times. The rearrangement joins TRBV10-3 to TRBJ2-7; TRBD2 is a possible D gene (6 bases). CDR1 ENHRY and CDR2 SYGVKD come from the germline V gene. V lost 3 bases and J lost 5, with 14 bases in between. The CDR3 sequence is 14 residues long. The CDR3 nucleotides are TGTGCCATCAGTGATCGGACCTCGGGGGACGAGCAGTACTTC. Translation: CAISDRTSGDEQYF.

The rearrangement links TRBV4-3 to TRBJ2-7; weak D call: TRBD2 (5 bases). The CDR3 is 15 amino acids. Germline CDR1 and CDR2: LGHNA and YSLEER. Trimming removed 0 bases at V and 3 bases at J, with 12 bases between. CDR3 region: CASSQDGFGNYEQYF. The CDR3 coding sequence is TGCGCCAGCAGCCAAGATGGATTCGGGAACTACGAGCAGTACTTC.

The gene calls are TRBV25-1 and TRBJ1-6; D gene ambiguous. The V gene's germline CDR1 is MGHDK and CDR2 SYGVNS. Trimming shortened V by 2 bases and J by 9 bases, and 5 bases separated the two germline ends. There are 12 residues in the CDR3. The CDR3 DNA follows: TGTGCCAGCAGTGAAATTGGTTCACCCCTCCACTTT. Translating it yields CASSEIGSPLHF.

This clone was observed a single time. The genes are TRBV5-1 and TRBJ2-1, with TRBD1 matching over 9 bases. Germline-derived CDR1 and CDR2 are SGHRS and YFSETQ. J was trimmed by 3 bases and V by 4 bases; bases with no gene match: 2. The length of the CDR3 is 14 residues. The CDR3 DNA is TGCGCCAGCAGCGGGACAGGGTTCTACAATGAGCAGTTCTTC. Amino acid sequence: CASSGTGFYNEQFF.